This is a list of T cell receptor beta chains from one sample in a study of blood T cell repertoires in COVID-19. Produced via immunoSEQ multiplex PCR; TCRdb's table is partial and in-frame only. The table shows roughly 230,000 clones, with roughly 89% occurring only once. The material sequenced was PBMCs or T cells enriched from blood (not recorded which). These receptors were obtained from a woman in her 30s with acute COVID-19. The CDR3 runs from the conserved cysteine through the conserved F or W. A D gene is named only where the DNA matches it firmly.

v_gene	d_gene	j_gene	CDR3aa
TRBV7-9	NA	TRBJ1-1	CASSSPGGTEAFF
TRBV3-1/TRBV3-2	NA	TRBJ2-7	CASSQEIDYEQYF
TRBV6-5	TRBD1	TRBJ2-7	CASSPDRAGSYEQYF
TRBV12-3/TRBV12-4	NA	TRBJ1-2	CASSFARGYGYTF
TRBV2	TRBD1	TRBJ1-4	CASSAGTGLKKLFF
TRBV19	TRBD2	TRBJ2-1	CASSIIAGEGNEQFF
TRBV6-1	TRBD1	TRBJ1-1	CASSEAGQGNTEAFF
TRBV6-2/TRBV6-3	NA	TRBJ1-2	CASSLRGYGYTF
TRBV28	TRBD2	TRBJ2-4	CASTQRGGRRNIQYF
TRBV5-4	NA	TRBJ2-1	CASSRGGGVPNEQFF
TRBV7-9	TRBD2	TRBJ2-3	CASSRSSGSTDTQYF
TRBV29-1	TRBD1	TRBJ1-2	CSSAPGQGDGYTF
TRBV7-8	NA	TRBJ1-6	CASSFSGQNSPLHF
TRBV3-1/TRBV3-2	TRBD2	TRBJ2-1	CASSPPSGTSGGGPHEQFF
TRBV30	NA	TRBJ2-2	CAWEGGYTGELFF
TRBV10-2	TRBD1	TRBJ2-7	CASRAGGRYEQYF
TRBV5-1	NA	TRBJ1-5	CARSLAGGGGNQPQHF
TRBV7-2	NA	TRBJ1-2	CASRELGALNYGYTF
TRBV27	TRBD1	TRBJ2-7	CASSHRDSLDEQYF
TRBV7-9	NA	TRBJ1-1	CASSLAGGENTEAFF
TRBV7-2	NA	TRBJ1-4	CASSLGSGATNEKLFF
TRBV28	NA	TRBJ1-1	CASSSPLNTEAFF
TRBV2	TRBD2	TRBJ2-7	CASSETRLAAVYEQYF
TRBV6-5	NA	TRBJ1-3	CASRLSGMAGNTIYF
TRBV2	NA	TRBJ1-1	CASREGVSNTEAFF
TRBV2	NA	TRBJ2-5	CASERPAAAETQYF
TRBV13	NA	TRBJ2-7	CASSSNHRAEQYF
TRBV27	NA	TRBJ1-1	CASSLAGNTEAFF
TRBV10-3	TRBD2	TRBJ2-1	CAITIRGRGGQDEQFF
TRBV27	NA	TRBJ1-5	CASSLWADRSNQPQHF
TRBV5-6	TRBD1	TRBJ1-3	CASSPTGLGNTIYF
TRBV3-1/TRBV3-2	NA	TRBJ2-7	CASSQAYRFYEQYF
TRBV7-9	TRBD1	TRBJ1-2	CASSLRQGLVGYTF
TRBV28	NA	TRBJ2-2	CASTNPPPGELFF
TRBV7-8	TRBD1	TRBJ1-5	CASSLRQGGQPQHF
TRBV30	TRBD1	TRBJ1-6	CAWSERTGSYNSPLHF
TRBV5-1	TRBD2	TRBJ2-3	CASSLAAGGLTDTQYF
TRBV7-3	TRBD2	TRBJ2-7	CASSPGGTSGSYEQYF
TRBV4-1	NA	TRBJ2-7	CASSQNLAESYAQYF
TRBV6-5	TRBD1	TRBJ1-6	CASKALDRVRTPLHF
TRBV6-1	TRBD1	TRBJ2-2	CASSEGTGSSGELFF
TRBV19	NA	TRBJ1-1	CASSRTNTEAFF
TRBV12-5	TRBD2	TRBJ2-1	CASGLTLAGGPDEQFF
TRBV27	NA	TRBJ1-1	CASTPLTEGNTEAFF
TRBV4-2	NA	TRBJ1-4	CASSQNFQGLNEKLFF
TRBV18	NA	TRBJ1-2	CASSPTGIGYGYTF
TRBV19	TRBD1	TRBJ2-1	CASSKGQYNEQFF
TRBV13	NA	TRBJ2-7	CASSLSMEDFYEQYF
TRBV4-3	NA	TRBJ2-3	CASSQDSADTQYF